This T cell receptor (beta chain) emerged from a study of control samples from healthy donors and cancer patients. Assay used: immunoSEQ multiplex PCR; TCRdb lists only in-frame clones, some missing. The sample carries 24,000 or so clones, approximately 91% recorded once. The CDR3 contains 17 residues. CDR1 and CDR2 (germline): LNHDA, SQIVND (reference sequence). V lost 8 bases and J 1 base, leaving 18 bases between the germline ends. V gene TRBV19 combines with J gene TRBJ2-6; D call uncertain. The origin of this receptor is a man in his fifties or sixties with lung cancer. Source material: PBMCs. The CDR3 DNA reads TGTGCCAGTCAGCTATACCCCCGAGGTTCTGGGGCCAACGTCCTGACTTTC. This sequence encodes CASQLYPRGSGANVLTF.